What follows are 8 T cell receptor beta chains derived from one specimen sequenced in a study of cytomegalovirus exposure and HLA in healthy donors. Both 60 Vbeta primers and 13 Jbeta primers went into the PCR. TCRdb keeps only in-frame clones here, not all; method: immunoSEQ multiplex PCR. The sample lists under 250,000 clones, about 78% occurring once. Material for sequencing was PBMCs. The receptor set was obtained from a male donor in good health and CMV-seronegative.

This clone was seen a few times. The genes are TRBV29-1 and TRBJ1-1; a weak D match, TRBD1 (5 bases). V dropped 7 bases and J dropped 3 bases, with 12 bases sitting between them. The length of the CDR3 is 12 residues. Germline assignment: CDR1 SQVTM and CDR2 ANQGSEA. CDR3 sequence reads: CSAWEGHTEAFF. The CDR3, as DNA: TGCAGCGCATGGGAGGGGCACACTGAAGCTTTCTTT.

J is TRBJ2-5 and V is TRBV5-6; TRBD1 aligns across 7 bases. Germline CDR1 reads SGHDT; CDR2 reads YYEEEE. The CDR3 totals 14 residues. The V segment lost 5 bases and the J segment 6 bases; nucleotides outside the gene matches: 10. The CDR3 region has the DNA TGTGCCAGCAGTTGGAGACAGGGTCAACAGACCCAGTACTTC. The encoded protein is CASSWRQGQQTQYF.

J is TRBJ2-5 and V is TRBV6-1; D possibly corresponds to TRBD2 (5 bases). Trimming cost V 0 bases and J 4 bases, with 12 bases left between them. CDR3 length: 15 amino acids. In germline, CDR1 is MNHNS, CDR2 SASEGT. The CDR3 sequence: CASSEAWGVRETQYF. CDR3 nucleotides: TGTGCCAGCAGTGAAGCGTGGGGAGTAAGAGAGACCCAGTACTTC.

The chain employs TRBV6-5 and TRBJ2-3, with D unresolved. The CDR3 has 13 amino acids. Trimming pared 2 bases from V and 2 bases from J, leaving 5 bases between. Germline CDR1 is MNHEY and CDR2 is SVGAGI. The CDR3 spells CASSYTFTDTQYF. Here the CDR3 DNA reads TGTGCCAGCAGTTACACATTCACAGATACGCAGTATTTT.

The chain combines TRBV11-3 with TRBJ2-1; tentative D call: TRBD1 (6 bases). Germline V gene data show CDR1 as SGHNT and CDR2 as YENEEA. V was trimmed by 5 bases and J by 3 bases, leaving 14 bases between them. CDR3 length: 15 residues. The CDR3 nucleotides are TGTGCCAGCAGCCAAGCCGGGACAAGCTACAATGAGCAGTTCTTC. Protein: CASSQAGTSYNEQFF.

J is TRBJ1-4 and V is TRBV29-1; D possibly corresponds to TRBD1 (5 bases). This CDR3 is 14 amino acids long. Trimming stripped 4 bases from V and 5 bases from J, with 14 bases between. The germline CDR1 and CDR2 sequences are SQVTM and ANQGSEA. In nucleotides, the CDR3 is TGCAGCGTTGGGTATCAGGGTTGGAATGAAAAACTGTTTTTT. This gives the protein CSVGYQGWNEKLFF.

The gene calls are TRBV5-4 and TRBJ1-2; 7 nucleotides match TRBD1. In germline, CDR1 is SGHNT, CDR2 YYREEE (reference sequence). The CDR3 is 13 amino acids. With V trimmed by 4 bases and J by 4 bases, 4 bases remained unmatched. CDR3 amino acids: CASSPGTAYGYTF. CDR3 sequence (DNA): TGTGCCAGCAGCCCCGGGACAGCCTATGGCTACACCTTC.

V usage is TRBV15 and J usage is TRBJ2-1; possibly TRBD2 for D (5 bases). The germline V gene encodes CDR1 LNHNV and CDR2 YYDKDF (reference sequence). The CDR3 contains 14 residues. V dropped 5 bases and J dropped 4 bases, with 12 bases sitting between them. CDR3 nucleotide sequence: TGTGCCACCAGCTCCCGAGGAGGTTACAATGAGCAGTTCTTC. It translates to CATSSRGGYNEQFF.